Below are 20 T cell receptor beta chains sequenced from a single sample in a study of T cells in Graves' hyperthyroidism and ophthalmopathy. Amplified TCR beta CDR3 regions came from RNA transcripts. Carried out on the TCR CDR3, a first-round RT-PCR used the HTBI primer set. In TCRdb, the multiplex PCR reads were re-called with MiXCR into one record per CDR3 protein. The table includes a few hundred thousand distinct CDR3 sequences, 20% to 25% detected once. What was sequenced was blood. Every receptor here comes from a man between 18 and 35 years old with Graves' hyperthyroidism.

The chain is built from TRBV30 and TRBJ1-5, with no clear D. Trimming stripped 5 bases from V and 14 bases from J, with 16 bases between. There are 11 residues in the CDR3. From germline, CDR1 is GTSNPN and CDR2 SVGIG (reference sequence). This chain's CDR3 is CAWEKEGPKHF. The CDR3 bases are TGTGCCTGGGAGAAAGAAGGACCCAAGCATTTT.

This CDR3 reads CSASAGRSYEQYF. In nucleotides, the CDR3 is TGCAGTGCTAGCGCGGGCCGGTCCTACGAGCAGTACTTC. V and J are TRBV20-1 and TRBJ2-7, with a weak D call TRBD2 (5 bases). Deletions cut 3 bases from V and 1 base from J, with 10 bases between. The CDR3 length is 13 residues. CDR1 is DFQATT, CDR2 SNEGSKA, per germline (reference sequence).

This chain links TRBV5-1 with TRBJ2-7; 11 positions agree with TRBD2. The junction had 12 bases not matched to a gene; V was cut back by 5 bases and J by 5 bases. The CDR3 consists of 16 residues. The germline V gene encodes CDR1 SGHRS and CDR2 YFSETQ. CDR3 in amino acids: CASRVKLAGVSNEQYF. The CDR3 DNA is TGCGCCAGCAGAGTTAAACTAGCGGGAGTATCGAACGAGCAGTACTTC.

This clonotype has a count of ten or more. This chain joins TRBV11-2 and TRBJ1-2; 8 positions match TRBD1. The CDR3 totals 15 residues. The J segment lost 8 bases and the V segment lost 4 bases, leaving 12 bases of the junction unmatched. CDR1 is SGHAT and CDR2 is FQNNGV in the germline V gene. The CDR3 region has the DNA TGTGCCAGCAGCTCGACGAAGGACAGGGAAGACGGCTACACCTTC. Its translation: CASSSTKDREDGYTF.

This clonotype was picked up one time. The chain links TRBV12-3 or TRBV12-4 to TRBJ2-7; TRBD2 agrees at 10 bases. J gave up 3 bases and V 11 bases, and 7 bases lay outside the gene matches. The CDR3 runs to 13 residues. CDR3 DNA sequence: TGTGCCTCCGCGGGACTAGCGAACTACGAGCAGTACTTC. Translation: CASAGLANYEQYF.

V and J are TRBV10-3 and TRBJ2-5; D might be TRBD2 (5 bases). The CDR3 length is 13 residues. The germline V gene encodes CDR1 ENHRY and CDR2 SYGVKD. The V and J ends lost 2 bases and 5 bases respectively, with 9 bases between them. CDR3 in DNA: TGTGCCATCAGTGAGGGTAGGGAGGAGACCCAGTACTTC. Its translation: CAISEGREETQYF.

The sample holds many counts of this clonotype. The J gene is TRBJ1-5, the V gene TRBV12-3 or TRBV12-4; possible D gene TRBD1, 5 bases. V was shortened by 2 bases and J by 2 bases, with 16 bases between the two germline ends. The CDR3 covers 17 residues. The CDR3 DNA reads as TGTGCCAGCAGTTTAACGCAGGGAGGTGTAGGCAATCAGCCCCAGCATTTT. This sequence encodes CASSLTQGGVGNQPQHF.

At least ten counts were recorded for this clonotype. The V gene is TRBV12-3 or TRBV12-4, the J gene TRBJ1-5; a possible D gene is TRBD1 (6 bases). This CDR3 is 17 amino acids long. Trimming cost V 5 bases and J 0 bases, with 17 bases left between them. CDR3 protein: CASSPDGTPYSNQPQHF. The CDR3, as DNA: TGTGCCAGCAGTCCCGATGGGACACCTTATAGCAATCAGCCCCAGCATTTT.

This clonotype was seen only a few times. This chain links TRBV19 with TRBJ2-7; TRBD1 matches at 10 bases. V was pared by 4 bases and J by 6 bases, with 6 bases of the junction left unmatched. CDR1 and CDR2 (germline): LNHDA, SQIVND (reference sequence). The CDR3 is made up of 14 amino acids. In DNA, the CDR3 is TGTGCCAGTAGTAGGGGACAGGGGATCTGCGAGCAGTACTTC. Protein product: CASSRGQGICEQYF.

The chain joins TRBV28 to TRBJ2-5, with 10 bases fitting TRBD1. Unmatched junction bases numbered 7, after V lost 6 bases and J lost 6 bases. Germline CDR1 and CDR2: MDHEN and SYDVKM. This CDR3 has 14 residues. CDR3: CASSARDRGQTQYF. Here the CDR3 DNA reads TGTGCCAGCAGCGCCCGGGACAGGGGACAGACCCAGTACTTC. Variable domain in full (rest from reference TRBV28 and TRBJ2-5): DVKVTQSSRYLVKRTGEKVFLECVQDMDHENMFWYRQDPGLGLRLIYFSYDVKMKEKGDIPEGYSVSREKKERFSLILESASTNQTSMYLCASSARDRGQTQYFGPGTRLLVL.

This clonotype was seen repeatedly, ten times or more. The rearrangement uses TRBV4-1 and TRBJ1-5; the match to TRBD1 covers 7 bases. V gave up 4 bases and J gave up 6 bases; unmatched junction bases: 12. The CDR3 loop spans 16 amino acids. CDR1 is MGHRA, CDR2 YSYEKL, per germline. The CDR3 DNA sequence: TGCGCCAGCAGCCCCAATAGGGACAGTCCCCTTCAGCCCCAGCATTTT. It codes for CASSPNRDSPLQPQHF.

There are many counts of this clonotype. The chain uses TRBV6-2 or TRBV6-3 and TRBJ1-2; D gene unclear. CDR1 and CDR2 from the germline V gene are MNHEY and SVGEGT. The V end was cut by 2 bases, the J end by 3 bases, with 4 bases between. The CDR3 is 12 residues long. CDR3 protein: CASSYGHYGYTF. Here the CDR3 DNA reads TGTGCCAGCAGTTACGGTCACTATGGCTACACCTTC.

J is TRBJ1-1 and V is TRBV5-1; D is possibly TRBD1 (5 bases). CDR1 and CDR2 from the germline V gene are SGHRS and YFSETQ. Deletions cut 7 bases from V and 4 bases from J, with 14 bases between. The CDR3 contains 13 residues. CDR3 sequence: CASGKPGTTEAFF. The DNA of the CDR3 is TGCGCCAGCGGTAAGCCAGGGACCACTGAAGCTTTCTTT. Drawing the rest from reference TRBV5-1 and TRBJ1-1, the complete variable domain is KAGVTQTPRYLIKTRGQQVTLSCSPISGHRSVSWYQQTPGQGLQFLFEYFSETQRNKGNFPGRFSGRQFSNSRSEMNVSTLELGDSALYLCASGKPGTTEAFFGQGTRLTVV.

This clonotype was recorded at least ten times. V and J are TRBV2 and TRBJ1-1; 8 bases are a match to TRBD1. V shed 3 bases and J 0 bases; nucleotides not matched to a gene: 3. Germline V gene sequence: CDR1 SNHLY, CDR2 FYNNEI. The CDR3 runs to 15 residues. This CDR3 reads CASSEGRGLNTEAFF. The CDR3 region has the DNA TGTGCCAGCAGTGAGGGCAGGGGGCTGAACACTGAAGCTTTCTTT.

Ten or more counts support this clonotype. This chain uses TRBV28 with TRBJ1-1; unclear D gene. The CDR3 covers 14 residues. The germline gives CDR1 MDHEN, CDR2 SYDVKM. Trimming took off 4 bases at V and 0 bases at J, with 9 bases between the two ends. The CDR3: CASSSPGLNTEAFF. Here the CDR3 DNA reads TGTGCCAGCAGTTCCCCTGGTTTGAACACTGAAGCTTTCTTT.

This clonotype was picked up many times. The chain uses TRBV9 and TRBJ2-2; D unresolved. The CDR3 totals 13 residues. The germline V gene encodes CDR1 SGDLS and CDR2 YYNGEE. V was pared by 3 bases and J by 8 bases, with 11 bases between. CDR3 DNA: TGTGCCAGCAGCGGGCGGACGGCAGGGGAGCTGTTTTTT. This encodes CASSGRTAGELFF.

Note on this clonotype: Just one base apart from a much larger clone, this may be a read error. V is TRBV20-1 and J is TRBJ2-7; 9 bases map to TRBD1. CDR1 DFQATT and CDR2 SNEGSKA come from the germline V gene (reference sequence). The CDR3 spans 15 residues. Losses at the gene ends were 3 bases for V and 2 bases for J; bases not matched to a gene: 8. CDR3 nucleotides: TGCAGTGCTAGGGGGTCGGGGGACAGGGCCTACGAGCAGTACTTC. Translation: CSARGSGDRAYEQYF.

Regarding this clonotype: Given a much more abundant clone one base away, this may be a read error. The CDR3 nucleotides read TGTGCCAGCAGCTCCTGGGACAGACAAAATGGCTACACCTTC. Protein sequence: CASSSWDRQNGYTF. The chain carries TRBV12-3 or TRBV12-4 and TRBJ1-2; 7 bases are shared with TRBD1. This CDR3 has 14 amino acids. Trimming removed 6 bases from V and 6 bases from J; junction bases left unmatched: 10.

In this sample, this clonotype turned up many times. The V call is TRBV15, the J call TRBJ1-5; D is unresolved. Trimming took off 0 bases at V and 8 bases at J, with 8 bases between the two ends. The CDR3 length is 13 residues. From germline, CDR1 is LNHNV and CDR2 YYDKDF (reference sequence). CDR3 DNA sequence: TGTGCCACCAGCAGAGACACCGGGAAGCCCCAGCATTTT. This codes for CATSRDTGKPQHF.

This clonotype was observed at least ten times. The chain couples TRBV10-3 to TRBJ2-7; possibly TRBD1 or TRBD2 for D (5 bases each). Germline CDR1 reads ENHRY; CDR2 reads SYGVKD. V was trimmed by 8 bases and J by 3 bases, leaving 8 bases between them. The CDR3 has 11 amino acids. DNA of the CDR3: TGTGCCATCGGGGGTAGCTACGAGCAGTACTTC. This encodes CAIGGSYEQYF.